This TCR beta chain was sequenced in a study of T-cell memory formation after mild COVID-19. Points on this clonotype: The antigen remains unidentified.

V shed 1 base and J 4 bases; nucleotides not matched to a gene: 6. The CDR3 has 15 amino acids. Germline values: CDR1 MNHEY, CDR2 SMNVEV (reference sequence). Study findings and constraints: The CD4+ clones that contracted clustered mainly within CM and EM, and the CD8+ clones concentrated in EMRA.

TCRdb recomputed calls from the 5' RACE reads with MiXCR, one row per CDR3 protein. The sample lists a few hundred thousand distinct CDR3 sequences; under 20% were seen once. This receptor was obtained from a man aged 18 to 35 who had mild COVID-19 (a few samples of this study predate the infection). Cell type and time point are not known. The chain is built from TRBV27 and TRBJ2-7; 8 bases map to TRBD1. Material for sequencing was PBMCs or a T cell subset sorted from them (not recorded which). CDR3 sequence: CASSLYPRGRYEQYF. CDR3 coding DNA: TGTGCCAGCAGTTTATACCCCAGGGGGCGGTACGAGCAGTACTTC.